This TCR beta chain was sequenced in a study of blood T cell repertoires in COVID-19. The repertoire was sequenced with immunoSEQ multiplex PCR; TCRdb's copy has only in-frame clones and lacks some. The table includes about 110,000 clones, over 80% detected once. This receptor was taken from a woman aged 25 to 45 with acute or convalescent COVID-19. The sequenced sample was peripheral blood.

The CDR3 sequence is CASSFMFSYRYPADRSPLHF. CDR3 DNA: TGTGCCAGCAGTTTTATGTTTTCGTACAGGTACCCCGCCGACCGTTCACCCCTCCACTTT. This sequence joins TRBV28 and TRBJ1-6; possibly TRBD1 for D (5 bases). Deletions cut 3 bases from V and 9 bases from J, with 30 bases between. The CDR3 extends over 20 amino acids. Germline V lookup: CDR1 MDHEN, CDR2 SYDVKM.